The 21 T cell receptor delta chains given below trace back to one sample, sequenced in a study of γδ T cells in repeated Plasmodium falciparum infection. TCRdb re-called the multiplex PCR reads through CATT. The data hold 85,000 to 95,000 delta-chain clones, with approximately 1.4% observed a single time. Flow sorting of PBMC yielded separate Vgamma9/Vdelta2+ and Vdelta2-negative gammadelta T cell populations for bulk repertoire analysis. Material for sequencing was gamma-delta T cells from blood. Source of these receptors: a pool of human donors (malaria-infected and uninfected, not separated).

This clone was seen a handful of times. This sequence is one base from a far larger clone and is likely a read error. Additional DNA sequences in this sample encode the identical CDR3. The genes are TRDV1 and TRDJ1, with 7 bases lining up with TRDD3. TCRdb supplies no J gene; here it was assigned by aligning the nucleotide sequence to germline. J lost 0 bases, V lost 9 bases, and 10 bases had no gene match. Germline V lookup: CDR1 TSWWSYY, CDR2 QGS. The CDR3 has 15 residues. The CDR3 sequence is CALGNGGLYTDKLIF. The CDR3 DNA reads TGTGCTCTCGGGAATGGGGGACTTTACACCGATAAACTCATCTTT.

This clone appeared a few times. This DNA translates differently at residue 6 from the TCRdb protein, which is that of a much larger clone; a read error is likely, and the protein shown is the DNA's own translation. The gene calls are TRDV3 and TRDJ1; TRDD3 agrees at 8 bases. V lost 2 bases and J lost 8; bases outside the gene matches: 16. Germline CDR1 and CDR2: TVYSNPD and GDNSRS (reference sequence). The CDR3 loop spans 15 amino acids. DNA for the CDR3: TGTGCCTTTTCCCAGTTCTTGCGGGGATACACCAAACTCATCTTT. Translation: CAFSQFLRGYTKLIF.

Remarks on this clone: This likely reflects a read error, since a far larger clone is one base away. Other DNA sequences within the sample encode an identical CDR3. The chain employs TRAV38-2/DV8 and TRDJ1; D may be TRDD3 (6 bases). Since TCRdb gives no J gene, matching the DNA to germline was used here to assign it. Germline CDR1 and CDR2: TSESDYY and QEAYKQQN. The CDR3 extends over 19 amino acids. CDR3 loop: CAYSVFAPGRGTSTDKLIF. Written as DNA, the CDR3 is TGCGCTTATAGCGTCTTCGCCCCTGGCAGGGGGACCAGCACCGATAAACTCATCTTT.

This clone was counted at least ten times. TCRdb shows a much larger clone's protein in place of this DNA's translation, and the two differ at residue 19, likely through a read error; the protein shown is translated from the DNA. The chain employs TRDV3 and TRDJ1; 10 bases line up with TRDD3. The CDR3 extends over 20 amino acids. Looked up from germline, CDR1 is TVYSNPD and CDR2 is GDNSRS (reference sequence). The CDR3 nucleotides read TGTGCCTTTATTGGTCCCCGGTACTGGGGGATTTCAAAGTACACCGATAAACTCACCTTT. Encoded protein: CAFIGPRYWGISKYTDKLTF.

This clone was recorded a few times. TCRdb shows a much larger clone's protein in place of this DNA's translation, and the two differ at residue 3, likely through a read error; the protein shown is translated from the DNA. The rearrangement uses TRDV3 and TRDJ1; 9 bases agree with TRDD3. The J gene, not given by TCRdb, was assigned here from a germline match of the nucleotide sequence. With 3 bases clipped from V and 3 bases from J, the junction kept 20 bases outside the gene matches. This CDR3 has 18 amino acids. Germline lookup yields CDR1 TVYSNPD and CDR2 GDNSRS (reference sequence). CDR3 nucleotides: TGTGCCTTGGGGGCCCGCCTCTGGGGATACGTTTTTTCCGATAAACTCATCTTT. Translated, it gives CALGARLWGYVFSDKLIF.

Details on this clone: It is likely a read error: a sequence one base away is far more abundant. Other DNA sequences from this sample encode an identical CDR3 as well. The chain joins TRDV2 to TRDJ1; 12 bases match TRDD3. The J gene, missing from TCRdb, was assigned here through DNA to germline matching. Germline V lookup: CDR1 GEAIGNYY, CDR2 EKD. The CDR3 runs 17 residues. The CDR3 here is CACDPRPWGIRKDRLIF. In nucleotides, the CDR3 is TGCGCCTGTGACCCCCGGCCCTGGGGGATACGCAAGGATAGACTCATCTTT.

This clone was seen only a few times. This DNA's translation differs at residue 6 from TCRdb's protein, which comes from a much larger clone; a read error is likely, and the protein shown is translated from the DNA. The V call is TRDV2, the J call TRDJ2; 7 nucleotides line up with TRDD3. Since TCRdb gives no J gene, matching the DNA to germline was used here to assign it. This CDR3 spans 19 amino acids. Germline CDR1 GEAIGNYY, CDR2 EKD. V trimming: 3 bases; J trimming: 0 bases; junction bases outside the gene matches: 15. DNA of the CDR3: TGTGCCTGTGACCCTCCAAGTGGGGATAACCCCGCTTTGACAGCACAACTCTTCTTT. This gives the protein CACDPPSGDNPALTAQLFF.

This clone occurred many times. J is TRDJ1 and V is TRDV1; D is undetermined. Trimming took 2 bases from V and 0 from J, leaving 16 bases between them. Germline V gene lookup returns CDR1 TSWWSYY and CDR2 QGS. The CDR3 runs to 17 residues. CDR3 nucleotide sequence: TGTGCTCTTGGGGAATTTGTATTCGTACCGGACACCGATAAACTCATCTTT. Amino acid sequence: CALGEFVFVPDTDKLIF.

Note on this clone: For this DNA, TCRdb reports the protein of a much larger clone, which diverges at residue 15, most likely from a read error; the protein presented here is translated directly from the DNA. The V gene is TRDV1; the J gene was not called; TRDD3 is the table's D call, not checked against the DNA. The CDR3 covers 17 residues. Germline lookup yields CDR1 TSWWSYY and CDR2 QGS. As DNA, the CDR3 is TGTGCTCTTGGGGACCACTGGGGGGTCTTGTACACCGATAAATTCATCTTT. Its protein product is CALGDHWGVLYTDKFIF.

This clone was picked up many times. The protein held in TCRdb is that of a much larger clone and does not match this DNA's translation at residue 15, likely because of a read error; the protein shown is translated from the DNA. The CDR3 sequence: CALGELALLGGGWLAAQLFF. In DNA form, the CDR3 reads TGTGCTCTTGGGGAACTAGCCCTACTAGGTGGGGGATGGTTGGCAGCACAACTCTTCTTT. This chain uses TRDV1 with TRDJ2; 8 bases agree with TRDD3. With 0 bases clipped from V and 6 bases from J, the junction kept 18 bases outside the gene matches. This CDR3 has 20 amino acids. Germline CDR1 reads TSWWSYY; CDR2 reads QGS.

This clone appeared many times. The chain couples TRDV1 to TRDJ3; the D is unclear. TCRdb offers no J gene call, so here the DNA was matched to germline to obtain one. The CDR3 length is 19 residues. Deletions cut 0 bases from V and 1 base from J, with 13 bases between. CDR1 is TSWWSYY, CDR2 QGS, per germline. The CDR3 sequence is CALGELGRPSSWDTRQMFF. The CDR3, as DNA: TGTGCTCTTGGGGAACTTGGTCGCCCTAGTTCCTGGGACACCCGACAGATGTTTTTC.

By frequency in the sample, this clone is medium-sized (0.01 to 0.1%). The rearrangement joins TRDV1 to TRDJ1, with D unresolved. Trimming pared 5 bases from V and 8 bases from J, leaving 21 bases between. There are 15 residues in the CDR3. Looked up from germline, CDR1 is TSWWSYY and CDR2 is QGS. The CDR3 region is CALGLSPTATVKLIF. The CDR3 DNA is TGTGCTCTTGGGCTTAGCCCCACCGCCACCGTCAAACTCATCTTT.

Note on this clone: The protein TCRdb gives is from a much larger clone and does not agree with this DNA's translation at residue 3, likely a read error; the protein shown here comes from the DNA. The rearrangement links TRDV1 to TRDJ2, with 9 bases fitting TRDD3. Germline values: CDR1 TSWWSYY, CDR2 QGS. The CDR3 extends over 16 amino acids. V was clipped by 10 bases and J by 2 bases; unmatched bases: 11. The CDR3 sequence is CAHKTGGDTLTAQLFF. The CDR3 DNA sequence: TGTGCTCACAAGACGGGTGGGGATACGTTGACAGCACAACTCTTCTTT.

This clone has only a few counts. The protein TCRdb gives is from a much larger clone and does not agree with this DNA's translation at residue 20, likely a read error; the protein shown here comes from the DNA. The chain recombines TRDV1 with TRDJ1; possibly TRDD2 for D (6 bases). Because TCRdb records no J gene, it was assigned here through a match of the DNA to germline. Germline lookup yields CDR1 TSWWSYY and CDR2 QGS. V lost 3 bases and J 10 bases, leaving 45 bases between the germline ends. CDR3 size: 23 residues. Here the CDR3 DNA reads TGTGCTCTTGGGGATCCACCTTTCCTAGCCCGGGTAAGGGGTACCAACGAAGGGGGTAGACTCATCTTT. Its translation: CALGDPPFLARVRGTNEGGRLIF.

The table lists this clone with a few counts. TCRdb's protein for this DNA is that of a much larger clone and differs from the translation at residue 7, likely a read error; the protein shown is the DNA translation. The chain is built from TRDV2 and TRDJ2; the D is unclear. TCRdb is silent on the J gene; assignment here came from matching the DNA to germline. V was trimmed by 2 bases and J by 5 bases, leaving 14 bases between them. CDR3 size: 15 residues. The V gene's germline CDR1 is GEAIGNYY and CDR2 EKD. CDR3 in amino acids: CACDNVVIGTAQLFF. The CDR3 nucleotides are TGTGCCTGTGACAACGTGGTGATTGGTACAGCACAACTCTTCTTT.

This clone is medium-sized within its sample. Other DNA sequences in the same sample also yield this CDR3. The rearrangement joins TRDV2 to TRDJ1; 7 nucleotides match TRDD3. V was clipped by 3 bases and J by 1 base; unmatched bases: 10. The CDR3 runs 16 residues. Germline CDR1 is GEAIGNYY and CDR2 is EKD. The CDR3 DNA reads as TGTGCCTGTGACTTCGAAGGGGGATGGGGCACCGATAAACTCATCTTT. Amino acid sequence: CACDFEGGWGTDKLIF.

In its sample, this clone was seen many times. The protein recorded in TCRdb matches a much larger clone and deviates from this DNA's translation at residue 7, suggesting a read error; the protein here is obtained by translating the DNA. The rearrangement joins TRDV2 to TRDJ1; D is unresolved. The CDR3 has 21 amino acids. The V end lost 0 bases, the J end lost 4 bases, and 32 bases lay between the germline ends. Germline loops: CDR1 GEAIGNYY, CDR2 EKD. The CDR3 region is CACDTVRGAKNFQGEGDKLIF. The CDR3 DNA is TGTGCCTGTGACACCGTTCGAGGGGCTAAAAATTTCCAGGGCGAGGGCGATAAACTCATCTTT.

This clone was recorded at least ten times. The rearrangement joins TRDV1 to TRDJ1, with 7 positions matching TRDD3. In the absence of a J gene in TCRdb, the DNA was matched to germline to assign it here. J lost 1 base, V lost 2 bases, and 19 bases had no gene match. The CDR3 sequence is 20 residues long. Germline V CDR1 and CDR2: TSWWSYY, QGS. DNA of the CDR3: TGTGCTCTTGGGGAAGGTTTCCTCGGGACATGGGGGACAATCACCGATAAACTCATCTTT. Protein sequence: CALGEGFLGTWGTITDKLIF.

In its sample, this clone was seen a few times. It is likely a read error: a sequence one base away is far more abundant. The chain uses TRDV1 and TRDJ1, with D possibly being TRDD2 or TRDD3 (5 bases each). Assignment of the J gene here rests on matching the DNA to germline, because TCRdb gives none. Germline CDR1 TSWWSYY, CDR2 QGS. This CDR3 has 20 amino acids. The V and J ends lost 3 bases and 2 bases respectively, with 28 bases between them. The CDR3 nucleotides are TGTGCTCTTGGGGAGGCCCCTACGTGCGGCTGGGTCGAAACGACCGATAAACTCATCTTT. Its protein is CALGEAPTCGWVETTDKLIF.

The table lists this clone with a few counts. TCRdb has a much larger clone's protein, which differs at residue 15 from the translation of this DNA, likely because of a read error; what is shown is the protein translated from the DNA. The chain joins TRDV2 to TRDJ3; D might be TRDD3 (5 bases). CDR1 is GEAIGNYY, CDR2 EKD, per germline. The CDR3 length is 17 residues. The CDR3 DNA follows: TGTGCCTGTGTGAGAGATAGCAGCTCCTGGGACACCCGACAGGTGTTTTTC. It translates to CACVRDSSSWDTRQVFF.

This clone was detected only a few times. The protein TCRdb gives is from a much larger clone and does not agree with this DNA's translation at residue 4, likely a read error; the protein shown here comes from the DNA. The chain couples TRDV1 to TRDJ1; 13 nucleotides match TRDD3. As TCRdb names no J gene, one was assigned here on the basis of a DNA match to germline. Germline values: CDR1 TSWWSYY, CDR2 QGS. CDR3 length: 19 residues. The V segment lost 8 bases and the J segment 4 bases; nucleotides outside the gene matches: 19. This CDR3 is CALRNPSSYTGGYDDKLIF. The CDR3 DNA follows: TGTGCTCTTAGGAACCCATCTTCCTATACTGGGGGATACGACGATAAACTCATCTTT.